The rows below give T cell receptor beta chains drawn from one sample of a study of blood T cell repertoires in COVID-19. The method was immunoSEQ multiplex PCR; TCRdb's version includes in-frame clones alone and lacks a portion of them. The data contain about 140,000 clones, 81% of them singletons. Input material: peripheral blood. The receptors shown here come from a human donor in a cohort sampled during active COVID-19. Both conserved end residues are part of each CDR3. D genes are given only for firm matches. Clone sizes are given selectively: once, few, many, or a class where the clone is expanded.

TGTGCCAGCAGTCGGCAGGGATATATGTACGAGCAGTACTTC | CASSRQGYMYEQYF | NA | once | TRBJ2-7 | TRBV27
TGTGCCACCAGCAGAGGGGGGGTCGAGCAGTACTTC | CATSRGGVEQYF | NA | NA | TRBJ2-7 | TRBV24-1
TGTGCCAGCAGCTTAACTAGCCCCGGGGAGCTGTTTTTT | CASSLTSPGELFF | NA | NA | TRBJ2-2 | TRBV11-3
TGTGCCAGCAGCTTAGGAGCGGGAGCTCCCTACGAGCAGTACTTC | CASSLGAGAPYEQYF | TRBD2 | NA | TRBJ2-7 | TRBV7-2
TGCGCCAGCAGACCTGGGTGGGAGAGTAGACTCTCTGGAAACACCATATATTTT | CASRPGWESRLSGNTIYF | NA | NA | TRBJ1-3 | TRBV5-1
TGTGCCAGCAGTTACGACCCCCGGACTAGTCCGAACACCGGGGAGCTGTTTTTT | CASSYDPRTSPNTGELFF | TRBD2 | NA | TRBJ2-2 | TRBV6-2/TRBV6-3
TGCGCCAGCAGCTCTAGGGGTGGCACAGGGGCCGCGTTGCATACTGAAGCTTTCTTT | CASSSRGGTGAALHTEAFF | TRBD1 | NA | TRBJ1-1 | TRBV5-1
TGCGCCAGCAGCTTGACTTCAGAGACCCAGTACTTC | CASSLTSETQYF | NA | few | TRBJ2-5 | TRBV5-1
TGTGCCACCAGTGACCCCGGACTAGCAACGGGAGAGACCCAGTACTTC | CATSDPGLATGETQYF | TRBD2 | once | TRBJ2-5 | TRBV24-1
TGTGCCAGCAAAGACAGGGGCCCCAGCTCCTACGAGCAGTACTTC | CASKDRGPSSYEQYF | TRBD1 | NA | TRBJ2-7 | TRBV28
TGTGCCAGCAGCAAGACAGGCTCGAGCGGACCGGCGCTACAAGATGGCTACAATGAGCAGTTCTTC | CASSKTGSSGPALQDGYNEQFF | NA | NA | TRBJ2-1 | TRBV7-9
TGTGCCAGCAGCCAGGACTACTCTGGAAACACCATATATTTT | CASSQDYSGNTIYF | NA | NA | TRBJ1-3 | TRBV7-2
TGTGCCAGCAGTGAGGCAGGGGAAAGCAATCAGCCCCAGCATTTT | CASSEAGESNQPQHF | NA | NA | TRBJ1-5 | TRBV2
TGTGCCAGCAGCCAAGTCCGTTACGAGCAGTACTTC | CASSQVRYEQYF | NA | NA | TRBJ2-7 | TRBV14
TGTGCCAGCAGGTTCCGGGACAGGGCCTACGAGCAGTACTTC | CASRFRDRAYEQYF | TRBD1 | NA | TRBJ2-7 | TRBV7-2
TGTGCCAGCAGCTTAGGGCTAGCGGGAGGCTACAATGAGCAGTTCTTC | CASSLGLAGGYNEQFF | TRBD2 | NA | TRBJ2-1 | TRBV11-1